This TCR beta chain was obtained from a study of T cell repertoires in cytomegalovirus infection. On the study more broadly: Matching HLA type, along with CMV infection, was indicated by public TCR beta signatures.

A single record per CDR3 protein comes from TCRdb applying MiXCR to the reads. The sample includes about 490,000 distinct CDR3 sequences, approximately 16% seen only once; the top ten take about 24%. The CDR3 is made up of 15 amino acids. Germline CDR1 MNHEY, CDR2 SMNVEV (reference sequence). V lost 1 base and J lost 1, with 11 bases in between. Concerning this clonotype: Its target is unknown.

Broader study findings: Cumulative frequency (of public TCR beta family members) identified carriers of CMV plus the relevant HLA. Clonotype analysis showed dominance of the ex vivo response by HLA-C-restricted CMV-specific TCR beta clonotypes.

The clonotype was recovered from a human donor in good health (CMV status not recorded). Some clones in this sample may be carry-over from other donors' samples. What was sequenced was CD8+ T cells from PBMCs. V gene TRBV27 combines with J gene TRBJ2-7; no clear D gene. CDR3 sequence (DNA): TGTGCCAGCAGTTTATTAACCGGGCCTTCCTACGAGCAGTACTTC. Its protein is CASSLLTGPSYEQYF.